One and the same sample provided the 22 T cell receptor beta chains below, sequenced in a study of T cell responses to AZD1222 COVID-19 vaccine. Sequenced by immunoSEQ multiplex PCR; TCRdb stores in-frame clones only, minus some. The table shows some 120,000 clones, with just over 85% occurring only once. Sequenced here: peripheral blood, sampled on day 0 of MenACWY control vaccination. These receptors were collected from an adult in good health.

V gene TRBV6-5 combines with J gene TRBJ1-6, with D perhaps TRBD1 (5 bases). With 7 bases removed from V and 2 bases from J, the gap between germline ends came to 12 bases. The V gene's germline CDR1 is MNHEY and CDR2 SVGAGI. The CDR3 totals 15 residues. CDR3 in DNA: TGTGCCAGCACCGCAGGGAGTCCCTATAATTCACCCCTCCACTTT. Its translation: CASTAGSPYNSPLHF.

The V and J genes are TRBV7-2 and TRBJ1-6; D is perhaps TRBD1 (5 bases). The germline CDR1 and CDR2 sequences are SGHTA and FQGNSA. The CDR3 runs to 13 residues. V dropped 3 bases and J dropped 7 bases, with 7 bases sitting between them. The CDR3 nucleotides read TGTGCCAGCAGCTTGGGACTCAATTCACCCCTCCACTTT. Amino acids: CASSLGLNSPLHF.

The rearrangement joins TRBV3-1 (or the pseudogene TRBV3-2) to TRBJ2-7, with 13 bases lining up with TRBD2. The V segment lost 2 bases and the J segment 2 bases; nucleotides outside the gene matches: 9. This CDR3 comprises 18 residues. Germline V CDR1 and CDR2: LGHDT, YNNKEL (reference sequence). The CDR3 nucleotides are TGTGCCAGCAGCCAATCAGGGACTAGCGGGATCAAGACCTACGAGCAGTACTTC. Protein: CASSQSGTSGIKTYEQYF.

This clone is a singleton in its sample. The chain is built from TRBV4-1 and TRBJ2-1, with D perhaps TRBD2 (6 bases). The germline CDR1 and CDR2 sequences are MGHRA and YSYEKL. With 4 bases removed from V and 0 bases from J, the gap between germline ends came to 13 bases. This CDR3 region has 16 residues. CDR3 sequence reads: CASSPLGRSSYNEQFF. The CDR3, as DNA: TGCGCCAGCAGCCCCCTGGGGAGGAGCTCCTACAATGAGCAGTTCTTC.

CDR3: CASSQGDRGVYQPQHF. The CDR3 region has the DNA TGCGCCAGCAGCCAAGGCGACAGGGGCGTCTATCAGCCCCAGCATTTT. This rearrangement joins TRBV4-1 to TRBJ1-5, with 8 positions matching TRBD1. V lost 1 base and J lost 5; bases outside the gene matches: 7. Germline V gives CDR1 MGHRA, CDR2 YSYEKL. The CDR3 length is 16 residues.

This rearrangement joins TRBV29-1 to TRBJ2-2; D gene uncertain. Between the trimmed V and J ends, which lost 2 bases and 1 base, there was a span of 2 bases. This CDR3 has 12 amino acids. Per germline, CDR1 SQVTM and CDR2 ANQGSEA. The CDR3 DNA reads TGCAGCGTTGAAAAGAACACCGGGGAGCTGTTTTTT. Encoded protein: CSVEKNTGELFF.

The J gene is TRBJ2-4, the V gene TRBV5-1; D is unresolved. There are 13 residues in the CDR3. Germline V lookup: CDR1 SGHRS, CDR2 YFSETQ. V was cut by 0 bases and J by 2 bases, with 3 bases left in between. Written as DNA, the CDR3 is TGCGCCAGCAGCTTGGACCCCAAAAACATTCAGTACTTC. Protein sequence: CASSLDPKNIQYF.

V usage is TRBV10-1 and J usage is TRBJ2-3; TRBD1 is a possible D gene (6 bases). This CDR3 comprises 16 residues. Trimming took off 4 bases at V and 1 base at J, with 15 bases between the two ends. Germline CDR1 is WNHNN and CDR2 is SYGVQD (reference sequence). The CDR3 DNA reads as TGCGCCAGCAGTGCCCACAGGGTGGGGGGCACAGATACGCAGTATTTT. Protein product: CASSAHRVGGTDTQYF.

As regards this clone: One junction end disagrees with the germline gene, perhaps due to a read error. V gene TRBV18 combines with J gene TRBJ2-5, with D tentatively TRBD2 (5 bases). The CDR3 loop spans 15 amino acids. The germline gives CDR1 KGHSH, CDR2 LQKENI. CDR3 bases: TGTGCCAGCTCACCACTTTCCGGGGTAAGAGAGGCCCAGTACTTC. Its translation: CASSPLSGVREAQYF.

This clone showed up just once. CDR3 sequence reads: CASRTLGTYEQYF. The DNA for the CDR3 is TGTGCCAGCAGAACTCTCGGCACCTACGAGCAGTACTTC. V gene TRBV2 combines with J gene TRBJ2-7; D unresolved. Germline values: CDR1 SNHLY, CDR2 FYNNEI. The V gene lost 6 bases and the J gene lost 2 bases, with 11 bases spanning the gap. The CDR3 covers 13 residues.

The sample holds one count of this clone. The rearrangement joins TRBV6-5 to TRBJ1-5; tentative D call: TRBD1 (5 bases). The V and J ends lost 6 bases and 0 bases respectively, with 12 bases between them. This CDR3 is 15 amino acids long. Germline CDR1 and CDR2: MNHEY and SVGAGI. DNA for the CDR3: TGTGCCAGCAGGGGACGGACCACTAGCAATCAGCCCCAGCATTTT. Encoded protein: CASRGRTTSNQPQHF.

The V gene is TRBV29-1, the J gene TRBJ1-5; weak D call: TRBD1 (5 bases). This CDR3 comprises 15 residues. V was shortened by 7 bases and J by 3 bases, with 19 bases between the two germline ends. In germline, CDR1 is SQVTM, CDR2 ANQGSEA. CDR3 protein: CSASVGLSLNQPQHF. CDR3 in DNA: TGCAGCGCTTCTGTGGGACTGAGCCTCAATCAGCCCCAGCATTTT.

As DNA, the CDR3 is TGTGCCAGCAGCAGGGAGGCGGGTTACGAGCAGTACTTC. Residues: CASSREAGYEQYF. The J gene is TRBJ2-7, the V gene TRBV5-4; D perhaps matches TRBD2 (6 bases). Trimming removed 4 bases from V and 4 bases from J, with 12 bases in between. Germline V gene lookup returns CDR1 SGHNT and CDR2 YYREEE (reference sequence). This CDR3 spans 13 amino acids. The complete variable domain, with remaining parts taken from reference TRBV5-4 and TRBJ2-7, reads ETGVTQSPTHLIKTRGQQVTLRCSSQSGHNTVSWYQQALGQGPQFIFQYYREEENGRGNFPPRFSGLQFPNYSSELNVNALELDDSALYLCASSREAGYEQYFGPGTRLTVT.

The J gene is TRBJ1-5, the V gene TRBV6-1; D is unresolved. V was pared by 0 bases and J by 11 bases, with 14 bases between. The CDR3 consists of 14 residues. Germline V gene lookup returns CDR1 MNHNS and CDR2 SASEGT. CDR3 nucleotide sequence: TGTGCCAGCAGTGAAGCCGGGCAGGCAGTAGCCCAGCATTTT. Amino acids: CASSEAGQAVAQHF.

The CDR3, as DNA: TGTGCCAGCAGTCCTCGAGGCGGGGAGCTGTTTTTT. Protein: CASSPRGGELFF. The chain uses TRBV3-1 (or the pseudogene TRBV3-2) and TRBJ2-2, with no clear D. Germline CDR1 is LGHDT and CDR2 is YNNKEL (reference sequence). Trimming left V 6 bases short and J 7 bases short, with 9 bases between. The CDR3 totals 12 residues.

This clone was seen only a few times. This CDR3 is CAWTTTTGEAFF. The CDR3 DNA follows: TGTGCCTGGACTACAACGACGGGCGAAGCTTTCTTT. The V gene is TRBV30, the J gene TRBJ1-1, with D unclear. The CDR3 totals 12 residues. Trimming left V 4 bases short and J 8 bases short, with 14 bases between. In germline, CDR1 is GTSNPN, CDR2 SVGIG (reference sequence).

The chain uses TRBV5-6 and TRBJ1-5, with D possibly being TRBD1 (5 bases). Germline lookup yields CDR1 SGHDT and CDR2 YYEEEE. This CDR3 comprises 13 residues. V was cut by 5 bases and J by 6 bases, with 12 bases left in between. In DNA, the CDR3 is TGTGCCAGCAGTCCAGCGGGGACTCAGCCCCAGCATTTT. Protein: CASSPAGTQPQHF.

The chain couples TRBV5-4 to TRBJ1-2; possible D gene TRBD1, 6 bases. V dropped 6 bases and J dropped 4 bases, with 16 bases sitting between them. Germline CDR1 reads SGHNT; CDR2 reads YYREEE (reference sequence). The CDR3 is 14 amino acids. The CDR3 region is CASTLGGAGYGYTF. CDR3 bases: TGTGCCAGCACCCTCGGGGGGGCGGGCTATGGCTACACCTTC.

The V and J genes are TRBV2 and TRBJ2-7; D remains ambiguous. There are 13 residues in the CDR3. CDR1 and CDR2 (germline): SNHLY, FYNNEI. The V and J ends lost 0 bases and 4 bases respectively, with 7 bases between them. The CDR3 DNA follows: TGTGCCAGCAGTGAAGCGTTTCTTTACGAGCAGTACTTC. As protein: CASSEAFLYEQYF.

The chain has TRBV18 and TRBJ2-1; a possible D gene is TRBD2 (6 bases). The V end was cut by 2 bases, the J end by 1 base, with 9 bases between. This CDR3 contains 15 residues. Germline V gives CDR1 KGHSH, CDR2 LQKENI. CDR3: CASSPNGGSYNEQFF. CDR3 coding DNA: TGTGCCAGCTCACCAAACGGGGGATCCTACAATGAGCAGTTCTTC.

This chain uses TRBV3-1 (or the pseudogene TRBV3-2) with TRBJ1-1, with 7 positions matching TRBD1. The CDR3 extends over 15 amino acids. The V segment lost 4 bases and the J segment 7 bases; nucleotides outside the gene matches: 12. CDR1 is LGHDT, CDR2 YNNKEL, per germline (reference sequence). DNA of the CDR3: TGTGCCAGCAGCCCTCATGATGGGACAGCGAGTGAAGCTTTCTTT. This encodes CASSPHDGTASEAFF.

The count of this clone is one. This chain joins TRBV9 and TRBJ2-2; D is unresolved. Germline V gene sequence: CDR1 SGDLS, CDR2 YYNGEE. CDR3 length: 14 residues. Trimming removed 3 bases at V and 3 bases at J, with 9 bases between. The CDR3 here is CASSARPHTGELFF. The CDR3 nucleotides are TGTGCCAGCAGCGCCCGACCCCACACCGGGGAGCTGTTTTTT.